Sequencing of this T cell receptor (beta chain) was carried out in a study of T cells in Graves' hyperthyroidism and ophthalmopathy (dated by TCRdb to 2018 to 2020). Concerning the study at large: Peripheral blood was sampled at the time of initial diagnosis, prior to any treatment. Prospective prediction of ophthalmopathy was tested in an independent validation cohort of 18 to 20 hyperthyroidism patients and 15 to 17 patients who later progressed to ophthalmopathy. In six Graves' hyperthyroidism patients, the study also compared T-cell repertoires from thyroid tissue with T-cell repertoires from blood. The paper reports TCR Vbeta CDR3 sequencing of 135 peripheral blood samples: fewer than 50 ophthalmopathy, about 75 hyperthyroidism and around 17 progressor patients. For training and testing, the 80 to 100 patients in the discovery cohort were randomly divided in a 7:3 ratio. After sampling, hyperthyroidism patients received methimazole starting at 30 mg daily, and ophthalmopathy patients received high-dose intravenous methylprednisolone. A discovery cohort of 95 to 100 patients, 43 with Graves' ophthalmopathy and more than 55 with stable Graves' hyperthyroidism, was used to find distinguishing TCR V-J signatures.

TCR beta CDR3 regions were amplified from RNA transcripts. A first-round RT-PCR of the TCR CDR3 used the HTBI primer set with the Qiagen OneStep RT-PCR kit. Libraries were constructed in a second round of multiplex PCR, after which size selection and purification were performed. Paired-end sequencing of the libraries was performed with 100 bp reads on an Illumina HiSeq2000. On the study's bioinformatics: Raw data were processed with SOAPnuke, discarding reads with adapters, uncalled bases, mean Phred below 15, or no exact constant-primer or identifier match. High-quality paired reads were merged using COPE v1.2.5, and each unique nucleotide sequence was defined as a clonotype. MiTCR v1.1 was used to align clonotypes to the IMGT TRBV, TRBD and TRBJ reference segments. Only V-J combinations with frequency above 0.0001, covering 99% to 99.2% of repertoires, were analysed. The TCS score was defined as F50 (clonal expansion) divided by E x V (chaos), with BLOSUM62-based TCRdist calculated between CDR3 peptides within each V-J. Welch's t-statistics and random forest reduced 500 to 650 V-J features to about 12, which were used in a naive Bayes classifier (R e1071). In TCRdb, the public reads were trimmed at Q25 with fastp and aligned with MiXCR, with productive beta chains retained. CDR3 protein sequences are deduplicated, and each keeps its most common genes and DNA. The authors' filters were not applied to this entry. Across this sample there are over 300,000 distinct CDR3 sequences, with approximately 14% seen only once. The ten largest clones add up to around 10% of the sample.

The study at large found these results: A model built on a 13 V-J signature distinguished ophthalmopathy from stable hyperthyroidism, reaching around 87% sensitivity and under 84% specificity in cross-validation and 80%/75% in testing. During validation, the model predicted progression to ophthalmopathy a median of about 5.9 months ahead of onset, with almost 71% sensitivity and roughly 72% specificity. Most expanded thyroid clonotypes (frequency above 0.001) were also detected in blood, a finding suggesting that blood repertoires may reflect thyroid immune responses. Sample size was not statistically predetermined, and investigators were not blinded to group allocation.

Graves' hyperthyroidism was defined as stable when no progression to ophthalmopathy occurred over 18 months of follow-up. Hyperthyroidism patients were aged 18 to 65 years and newly diagnosed, with disease duration of less than 2 months. Patients with uncontrolled infections, other autoimmune diseases, pregnancy or lactation were excluded. Diagnoses relied on clinical symptoms, serum thyroxine and TRAb, thyroid ultrasound and orbital computed tomography. PBMCs were isolated from about 10 ml of fresh peripheral blood by Ficoll-Paque density gradient centrifugation. Total RNA was extracted with Trizol reagent, and quality was checked on an Agilent 2100 Bioanalyzer. About this clonotype: Its cognate antigen has yet to be identified. Base qualities are not at hand, and no much larger clone is one base apart.

This receptor was obtained from a woman in her sixties with Graves' hyperthyroidism. The sequencing input was blood.

The CDR3 in this case is CASRTTGPNTEAFF. In nucleotide form, the sequence is TGTGCCAGTAGGACGACAGGTCCCAACACTGAAGCTTTCTTT. This chain joins TRBV19 to TRBJ1-1; the D region possibly corresponds to TRBD1 (6 bases align). A distance of 13 bases separates the germline ends of V and J, which lose 6 bases and 2 bases respectively. The germline V gene (reference sequence) provides CDR1 LNHDA and CDR2 SQIVND. From its cysteine to its phenylalanine, the CDR3 spans 14 amino acids. The retained sequence is limited to the CDR3, 42 bases, with the frame set at the first base.